This T cell receptor beta chain was sequenced for a study of T cell responses to AZD1222 COVID-19 vaccine. Findings and limits, study-wide: Spike as a whole was targeted by vaccine-associated CD4 TCRs, dominant at 160-218 and 743-854.

V gave up 6 bases and J gave up 12 bases, with 18 bases separating them. The CDR3 consists of 13 residues. This clone has just one count. Its target is not known. Here immunoSEQ multiplex PCR was the method, and the copy in TCRdb shows in-frame clones only, minus some. Altogether approximately 94,000 clones are present, around nine tenths being singletons, with the ten largest covering 15% to 20%. Sample: peripheral blood, taken on day 0 of AZD1222 vaccination. The rearrangement links TRBV12-3 or TRBV12-4 to TRBJ2-1, with D perhaps assigned TRBD1 or TRBD2 (5 bases each). The receptor was derived from an adult in good health. CDR3 in DNA: TGTGCCAGCAGCCCCGTGGGGGTACGTGCGCAGTTCTTC. It codes for CASSPVGVRAQFF.